The clone carrying this T cell receptor beta chain showed up many times. Its target is not known. This record belongs to a study of T-cell memory formation after mild COVID-19. Constant-segment-primed 5'RACE gave TCR alpha and TCR beta cDNA libraries with sample barcodes and UMIs. TCRdb ran MiXCR on the 5' RACE reads and lists one entry per CDR3 protein. Here the sample spans some 82,000 distinct CDR3 sequences, about 13% being singletons. General study findings and limits: Contracting CD4+ clones were located mainly in CM and EM, and CD8+ clones in EMRA. A balance of CD4 and CD8 characterized clones contracting day 15 to 85, whereas later expanders leaned CD4+. Second-wave clones with a day 37 peak had unconfirmed SARS-CoV-2 specificity.

Between the trimmed V and J ends, which lost 7 bases and 6 bases, there was a span of 7 bases. The CDR3 consists of 11 residues. The rearrangement links TRBV12-3 or TRBV12-4 to TRBJ2-1, with D possibly being TRBD2 (5 bases). The receptor comes from a man aged 18 to 35 who had mild COVID-19 (a few samples of this study predate the infection). Cell type and time point are not known. The specimen was PBMCs or a T cell subset sorted from them (not recorded which). CDR3 DNA sequence: TGTGCCAGCACCCGGGGCAATGAGCAGTTCTTC. Translated: CASTRGNEQFF.